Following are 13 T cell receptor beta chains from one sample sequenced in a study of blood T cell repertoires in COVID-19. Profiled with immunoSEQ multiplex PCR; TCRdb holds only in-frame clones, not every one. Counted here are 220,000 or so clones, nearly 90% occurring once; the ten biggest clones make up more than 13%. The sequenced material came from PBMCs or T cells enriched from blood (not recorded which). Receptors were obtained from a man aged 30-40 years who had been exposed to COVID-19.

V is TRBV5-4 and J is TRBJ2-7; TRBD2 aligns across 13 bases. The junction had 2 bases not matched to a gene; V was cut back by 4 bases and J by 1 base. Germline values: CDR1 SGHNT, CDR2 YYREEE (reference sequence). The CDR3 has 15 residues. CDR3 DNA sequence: TGTGCCAGCAGCGTGACTAGCGGGGGGTCCTACGAGCAGTACTTC. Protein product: CASSVTSGGSYEQYF.

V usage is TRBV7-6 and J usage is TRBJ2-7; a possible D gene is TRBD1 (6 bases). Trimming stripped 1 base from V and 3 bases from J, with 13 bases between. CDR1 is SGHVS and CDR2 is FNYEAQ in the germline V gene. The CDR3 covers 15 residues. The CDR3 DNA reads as TGTGCCAGCAGCTTAGACCCGACAGGAGTCTACGAGCAGTACTTC. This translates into CASSLDPTGVYEQYF.

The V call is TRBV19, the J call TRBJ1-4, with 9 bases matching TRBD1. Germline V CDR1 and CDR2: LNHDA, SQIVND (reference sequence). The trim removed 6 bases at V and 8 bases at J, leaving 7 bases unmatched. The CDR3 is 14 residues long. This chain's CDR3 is CASRVDRGREKLFF. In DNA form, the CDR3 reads TGTGCCAGTAGGGTGGACAGGGGACGCGAAAAACTGTTTTTT.

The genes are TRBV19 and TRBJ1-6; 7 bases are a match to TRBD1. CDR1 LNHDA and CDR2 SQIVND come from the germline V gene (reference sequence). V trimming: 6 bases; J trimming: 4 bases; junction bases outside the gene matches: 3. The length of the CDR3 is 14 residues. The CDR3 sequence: CASSPGQYNSPLHF. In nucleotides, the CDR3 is TGTGCCAGTAGCCCGGGACAGTATAATTCACCCCTCCACTTT.

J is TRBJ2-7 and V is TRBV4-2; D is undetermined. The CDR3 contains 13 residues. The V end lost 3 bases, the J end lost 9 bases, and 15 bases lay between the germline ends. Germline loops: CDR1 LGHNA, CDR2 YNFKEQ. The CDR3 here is CASSQDTIGGQYF. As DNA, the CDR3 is TGTGCCAGCAGCCAGGATACGATTGGCGGGCAGTACTTC.

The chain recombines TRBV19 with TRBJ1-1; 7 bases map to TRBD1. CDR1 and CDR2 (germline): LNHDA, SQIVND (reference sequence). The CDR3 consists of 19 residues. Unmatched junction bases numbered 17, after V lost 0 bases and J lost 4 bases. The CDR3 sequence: CASSIDSGRGSKTGTEAFF. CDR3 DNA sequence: TGTGCCAGTAGTATAGATAGTGGCAGGGGGTCGAAAACAGGCACTGAAGCTTTCTTT.

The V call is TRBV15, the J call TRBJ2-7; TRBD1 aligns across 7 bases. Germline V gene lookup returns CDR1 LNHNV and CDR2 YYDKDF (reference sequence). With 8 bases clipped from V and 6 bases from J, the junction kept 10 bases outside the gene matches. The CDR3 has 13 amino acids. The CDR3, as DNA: TGTGCCACCCGCGAGACAGGGTATTTCGAGCAGTACTTC. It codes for CATRETGYFEQYF.

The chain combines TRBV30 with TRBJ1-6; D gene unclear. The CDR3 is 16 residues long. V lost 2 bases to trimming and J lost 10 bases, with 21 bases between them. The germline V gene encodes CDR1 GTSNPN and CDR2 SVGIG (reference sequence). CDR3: CAWSLNRPNSGSPLHF. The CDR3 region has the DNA TGTGCCTGGAGTCTTAACAGACCCAATTCCGGATCACCCCTCCACTTT.

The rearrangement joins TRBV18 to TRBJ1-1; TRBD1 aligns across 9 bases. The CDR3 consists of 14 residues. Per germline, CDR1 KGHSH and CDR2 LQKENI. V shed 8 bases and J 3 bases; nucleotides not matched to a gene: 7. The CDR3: CASAYRQGDTEAFF. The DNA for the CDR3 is TGTGCCAGCGCTTATCGACAGGGGGACACTGAAGCTTTCTTT.

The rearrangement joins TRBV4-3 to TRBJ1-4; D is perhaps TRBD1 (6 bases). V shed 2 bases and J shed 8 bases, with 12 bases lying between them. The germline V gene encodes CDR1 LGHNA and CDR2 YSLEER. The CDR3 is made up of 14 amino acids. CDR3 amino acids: CASSQPRTDEKLFF. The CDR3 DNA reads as TGCGCCAGCAGCCAACCTAGGACAGACGAAAAACTGTTTTTT.

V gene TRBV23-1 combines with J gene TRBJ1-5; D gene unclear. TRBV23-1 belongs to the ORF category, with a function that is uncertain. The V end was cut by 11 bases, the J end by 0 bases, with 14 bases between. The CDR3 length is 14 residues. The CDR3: CARRYRVSNQPQHF. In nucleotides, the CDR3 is TGCGCCCGCCGTTACCGAGTTAGCAATCAGCCCCAGCATTTT.

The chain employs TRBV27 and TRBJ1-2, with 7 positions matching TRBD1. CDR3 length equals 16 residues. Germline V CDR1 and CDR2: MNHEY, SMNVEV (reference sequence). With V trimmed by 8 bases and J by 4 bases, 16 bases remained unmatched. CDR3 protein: CASRTLTGQTPYGYTF. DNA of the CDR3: TGTGCCAGCCGGACACTGACAGGGCAAACCCCCTATGGCTACACCTTC.

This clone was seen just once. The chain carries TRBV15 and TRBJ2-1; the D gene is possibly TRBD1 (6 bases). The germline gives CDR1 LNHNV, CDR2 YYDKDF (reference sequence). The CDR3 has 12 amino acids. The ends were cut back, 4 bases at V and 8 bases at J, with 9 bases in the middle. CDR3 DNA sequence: TGTGCCACCAGCACAGGGGAAGATGAGCAGTTCTTC. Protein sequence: CATSTGEDEQFF.